This paragraph reports one TCR beta chain. This sample was included in a study of blood T cell repertoires in COVID-19. Overall study context: Acute and convalescent COVID-19 specimens originated in the United States, Italy and Spain. PBMCs, B-cell-depleted T cells, or T cells provided the cDNA or gDNA that made up the material.

Original processing notes: How many nucleated cells were present was estimated from reference gene primer amplification. Only in-frame clones appear in the TCRdb table, and some are missing; sequencing was by immunoSEQ multiplex PCR. D and trimming were read from the DNA, whereas the V and J calls and clone size are those reported in that table. The sample shows 80,000 or so clones, 75% to 85% of them seen only once. This CDR3 comprises 15 residues. Germline V gives CDR1 SGHRS, CDR2 YFSETQ. The ends were cut back, 3 bases at V and 2 bases at J, with 15 bases in the middle. Sequencing input: peripheral blood. The gene calls are TRBV5-1 and TRBJ2-7; maybe TRBD1 (6 bases). The TCR sequence derives from a woman between 65 and 79 years old with acute or convalescent COVID-19. The CDR3 DNA sequence: TGCGCCAGCAGCTACACAGGGTCCAATACCTACGAGCAGTACTTC. Amino acid sequence: CASSYTGSNTYEQYF.